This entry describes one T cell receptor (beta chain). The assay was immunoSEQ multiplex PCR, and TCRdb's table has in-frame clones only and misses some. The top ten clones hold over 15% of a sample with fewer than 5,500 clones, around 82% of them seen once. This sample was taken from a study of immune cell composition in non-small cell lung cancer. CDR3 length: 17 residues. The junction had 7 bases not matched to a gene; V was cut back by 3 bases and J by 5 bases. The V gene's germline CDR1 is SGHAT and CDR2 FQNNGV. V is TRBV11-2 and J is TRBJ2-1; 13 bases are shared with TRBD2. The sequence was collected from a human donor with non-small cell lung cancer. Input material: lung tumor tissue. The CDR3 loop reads CASSLLTSGRYHNEQFF. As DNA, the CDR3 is TGTGCCAGCAGCTTGTTGACTAGCGGGAGGTACCACAATGAGCAGTTCTTC.